The clone carrying this TCR beta chain was recorded a few times. Its cognate antigen is unknown. The CDR3 covers 17 residues. Unmatched junction bases numbered 10, after V lost 5 bases and J lost 1 base. The sample originates from a study of T-cell memory formation after mild COVID-19. Study overall: Across donors, TCR clusters were largely donor specific. Whole-study findings and limits: Second-wave clones reaching peak frequency on day 37 lacked confirmed SARS-CoV-2 specificity.

TCRdb re-called the 5' RACE reads with MiXCR, one entry per CDR3 protein. The table has hundreds of thousands of distinct CDR3 sequences, roughly 25% seen once. The TCR comes from an adult woman who had mild COVID-19 (a few samples of this study predate the infection). Cell type and time point are not known. Sequenced sample: PBMCs or a T cell subset sorted from them (not recorded which). The chain is built from TRBV12-3 or TRBV12-4 and TRBJ1-3; 8 nucleotides align to TRBD1. CDR3 amino acids: CASSGQGVPVSGNTIYF. The CDR3 DNA sequence: TGTGCCAGCAGTGGACAGGGAGTTCCTGTTTCTGGAAACACCATATATTTT.